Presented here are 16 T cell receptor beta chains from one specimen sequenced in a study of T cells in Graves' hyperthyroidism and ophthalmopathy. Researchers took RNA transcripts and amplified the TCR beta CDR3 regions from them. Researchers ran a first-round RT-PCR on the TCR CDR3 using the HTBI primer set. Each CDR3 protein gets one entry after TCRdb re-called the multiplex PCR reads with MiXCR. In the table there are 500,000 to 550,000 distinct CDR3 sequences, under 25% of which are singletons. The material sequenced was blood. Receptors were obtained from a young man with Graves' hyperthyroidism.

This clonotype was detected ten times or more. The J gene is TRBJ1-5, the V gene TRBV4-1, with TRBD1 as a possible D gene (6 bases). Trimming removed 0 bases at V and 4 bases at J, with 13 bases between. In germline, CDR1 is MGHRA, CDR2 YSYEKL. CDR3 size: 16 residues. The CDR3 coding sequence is TGCGCCAGCAGCCAAGAACAGGGAGGGGTGAATCAGCCCCAGCATTTT. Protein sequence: CASSQEQGGVNQPQHF.

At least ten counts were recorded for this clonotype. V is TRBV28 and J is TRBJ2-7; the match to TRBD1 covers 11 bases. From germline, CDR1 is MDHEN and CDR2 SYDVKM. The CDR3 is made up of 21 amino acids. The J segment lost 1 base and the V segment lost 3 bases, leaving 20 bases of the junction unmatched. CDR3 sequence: CASSFLWDASRDRGGSYEQYF. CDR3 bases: TGTGCCAGCAGTTTCCTCTGGGATGCCTCCCGGGACAGGGGGGGTTCCTACGAGCAGTACTTC. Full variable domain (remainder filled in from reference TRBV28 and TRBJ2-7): DVKVTQSSRYLVKRTGEKVFLECVQDMDHENMFWYRQDPGLGLRLIYFSYDVKMKEKGDIPEGYSVSREKKERFSLILESASTNQTSMYLCASSFLWDASRDRGGSYEQYFGPGTRLTVT.

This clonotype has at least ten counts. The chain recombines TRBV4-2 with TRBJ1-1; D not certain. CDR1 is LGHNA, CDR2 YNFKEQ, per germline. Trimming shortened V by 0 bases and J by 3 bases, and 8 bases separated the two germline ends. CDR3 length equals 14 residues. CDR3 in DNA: TGTGCCAGCAGCCAAGACGTCACGTACACTGAAGCTTTCTTT. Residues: CASSQDVTYTEAFF.

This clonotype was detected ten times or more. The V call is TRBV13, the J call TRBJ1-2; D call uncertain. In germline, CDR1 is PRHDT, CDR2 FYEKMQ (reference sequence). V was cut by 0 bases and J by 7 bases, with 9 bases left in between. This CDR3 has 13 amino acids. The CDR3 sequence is CASSLGGKGGYTF. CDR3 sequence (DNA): TGTGCCAGCAGCTTAGGGGGGAAGGGTGGCTACACCTTC.

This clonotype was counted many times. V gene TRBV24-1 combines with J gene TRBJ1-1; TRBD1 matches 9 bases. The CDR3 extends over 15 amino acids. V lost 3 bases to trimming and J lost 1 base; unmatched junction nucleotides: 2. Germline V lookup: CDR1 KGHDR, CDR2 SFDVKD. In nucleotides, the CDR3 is TGTGCCACCAGTGATGGGACAGGGCAGAACACTGAAGCTTTCTTT. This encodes CATSDGTGQNTEAFF.

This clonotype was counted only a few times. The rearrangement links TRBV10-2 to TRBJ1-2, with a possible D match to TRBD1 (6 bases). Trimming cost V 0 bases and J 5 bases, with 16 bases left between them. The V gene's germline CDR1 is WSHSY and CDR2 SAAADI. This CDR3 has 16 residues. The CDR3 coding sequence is TGCGCCAGCAGTGAGTCGAAACAGGGAGATTCATATGGCTACACCTTC. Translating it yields CASSESKQGDSYGYTF.

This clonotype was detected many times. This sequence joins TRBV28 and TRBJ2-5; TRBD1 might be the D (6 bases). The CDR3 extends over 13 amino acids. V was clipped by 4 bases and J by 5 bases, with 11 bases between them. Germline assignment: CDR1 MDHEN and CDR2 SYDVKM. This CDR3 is CASSWAGDETQYF. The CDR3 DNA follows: TGTGCCAGCAGTTGGGCAGGGGATGAGACCCAGTACTTC.

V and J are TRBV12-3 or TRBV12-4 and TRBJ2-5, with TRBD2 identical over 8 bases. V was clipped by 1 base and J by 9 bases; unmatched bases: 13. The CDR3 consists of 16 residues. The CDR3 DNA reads TGTGCCAGCAGTTTAGGCCCAGCGGGGGCGGGTTCGGCCCAGTACTTC. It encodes CASSLGPAGAGSAQYF.

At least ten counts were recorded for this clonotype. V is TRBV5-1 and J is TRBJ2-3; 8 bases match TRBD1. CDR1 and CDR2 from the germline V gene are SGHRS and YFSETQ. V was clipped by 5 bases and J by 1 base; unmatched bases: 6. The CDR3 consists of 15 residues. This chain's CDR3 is CASSQDRVGTDTQYF. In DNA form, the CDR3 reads TGCGCCAGCAGTCAGGACAGGGTTGGCACAGATACGCAGTATTTT.

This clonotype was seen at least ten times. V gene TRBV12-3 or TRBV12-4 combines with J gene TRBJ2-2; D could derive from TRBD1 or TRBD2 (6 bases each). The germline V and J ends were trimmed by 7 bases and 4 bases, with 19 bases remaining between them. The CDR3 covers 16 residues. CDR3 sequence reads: CASIPKGRGRTGELFF. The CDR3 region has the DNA TGTGCCAGCATTCCTAAGGGCCGGGGGCGCACCGGGGAGCTGTTTTTT.

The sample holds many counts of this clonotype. CDR3 DNA: TGTGCCAGCAGTGAAGGCAGAACTAGCGGCGGTCCCTACACCGGGGAGCTGTTTTTT. It yields the protein CASSEGRTSGGPYTGELFF. This chain links TRBV25-1 with TRBJ2-2, with 8 bases aligning to TRBD2. With V trimmed by 2 bases and J by 3 bases, 14 bases remained unmatched. The CDR3 sequence is 19 residues long. Looked up from germline, CDR1 is MGHDK and CDR2 is SYGVNS.

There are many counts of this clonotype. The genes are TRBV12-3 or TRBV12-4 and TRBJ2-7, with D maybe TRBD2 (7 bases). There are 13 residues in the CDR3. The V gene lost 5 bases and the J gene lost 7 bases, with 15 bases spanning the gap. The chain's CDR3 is CASSQGGAGEQYF. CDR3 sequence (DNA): TGTGCCAGCAGTCAAGGGGGGGCGGGGGAGCAGTACTTC.

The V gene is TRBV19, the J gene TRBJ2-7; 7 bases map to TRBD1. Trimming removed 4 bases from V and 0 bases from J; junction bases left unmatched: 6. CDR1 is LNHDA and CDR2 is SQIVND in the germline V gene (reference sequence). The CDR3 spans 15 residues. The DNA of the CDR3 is TGTGCCAGTAGTAGACAGGGATTGAGCTCCTACGAGCAGTACTTC. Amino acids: CASSRQGLSSYEQYF.

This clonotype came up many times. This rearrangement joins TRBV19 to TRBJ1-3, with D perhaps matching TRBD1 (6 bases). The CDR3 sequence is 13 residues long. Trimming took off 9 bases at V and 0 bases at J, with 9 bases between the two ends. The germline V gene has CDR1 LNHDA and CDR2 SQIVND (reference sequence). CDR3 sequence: CASGTLSGNTIYF. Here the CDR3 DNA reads TGTGCCAGCGGGACACTCTCTGGAAACACCATATATTTT.

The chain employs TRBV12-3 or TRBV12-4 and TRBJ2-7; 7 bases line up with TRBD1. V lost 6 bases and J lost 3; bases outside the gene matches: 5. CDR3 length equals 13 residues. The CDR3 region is CASSQGGVYEQYF. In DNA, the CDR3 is TGTGCCAGCAGCCAAGGGGGCGTCTACGAGCAGTACTTC.

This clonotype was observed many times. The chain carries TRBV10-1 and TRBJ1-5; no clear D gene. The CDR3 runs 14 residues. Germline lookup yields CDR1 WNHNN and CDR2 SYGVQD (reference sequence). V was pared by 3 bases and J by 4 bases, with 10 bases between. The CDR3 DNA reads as TGCGCCAGCAGTGACTGGACGGTAAATCAGCCCCAGCATTTT. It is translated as CASSDWTVNQPQHF.